Listed below are T cell receptor beta chains from one sample, sequenced in a study of cytomegalovirus exposure and HLA in healthy donors. Method: immunoSEQ multiplex PCR; TCRdb's copy keeps in-frame clones and lacks some. The profile shows some 180,000 clones, roughly 80% of them singletons. The sequenced material came from PBMCs. These TCRs come from a woman younger than 45 in good health and CMV-seronegative. Each CDR3 is given with its conserved first and last residue. Fields, in order: clone size, V gene, D gene, CDR3 length, J gene, CDR3 DNA, CDR3 protein. The D gene is left open where the match is weak. Part of the rows lack a size; the others show once, few, many or a class for expanded clones.

>NA|TRBV5-1|TRBD1|17|TRBJ2-3
TGCGCCAGCAGCTTTGGTGCCCGGGACAGGGACACAGATACGCAGTATTTT
CASSFGARDRDTDTQYF
>NA|TRBV5-1|TRBD2|16|TRBJ2-5
TGCGCCAGCAGCCGCAGACTAGCGGGGCGAGGGGAGACCCAGTACTTC
CASSRRLAGRGETQYF
>NA|TRBV5-1|NA|16|TRBJ2-6
TGCGCCAGCAGCTTGGGAGACAACTCTGGGGCCAACGTCCTGACTTTC
CASSLGDNSGANVLTF
>NA|TRBV19|TRBD1|18|TRBJ1-6
TGTGCCAGTAGTATCGACCCCCAGACAGGGGAACCAAATTCACCCCTCCACTTT
CASSIDPQTGEPNSPLHF
>NA|TRBV4-1|NA|14|TRBJ1-1
TGCGCCAGCAGCCACACAGGGTCCGTCACTGAAGCTTTCTTT
CASSHTGSVTEAFF
>NA|TRBV10-2|NA|15|TRBJ1-4
TGCGCCAGCAGTGAGTGGGGGGGCTCTAATGAAAAACTGTTTTTT
CASSEWGGSNEKLFF
>NA|TRBV10-3|TRBD2|15|TRBJ2-1
TGTGCCATCAGACCAATAGCGGGAGGGCCAAATGAGCAGTTCTTC
CAIRPIAGGPNEQFF
>NA|TRBV10-2|TRBD1|11|TRBJ2-3
TGCGCCACCATGGACAGGGTGGTTCCGTATTTT
CATMDRVVPYF
>NA|TRBV5-1|NA|14|TRBJ2-7
TGCGCCAGCAGCTTACCCAGTACGGAGTACGAGCAGTACTTC
CASSLPSTEYEQYF
>few|TRBV5-1|TRBD1|15|TRBJ2-7
TGCGCCAGCAGCCAAACCTCGACAGGGGCTGGCGAGCAGTACTTC
CASSQTSTGAGEQYF
>NA|TRBV2|TRBD1|12|TRBJ2-5
TGTGCCAGTGGGGACAGGGCCGAGACCCAGTACTTC
CASGDRAETQYF
>NA|TRBV10-1|NA|14|TRBJ1-3
TGCGCCAGCAGTGAGGGACACTCTGGAAACACCATATATTTT
CASSEGHSGNTIYF
>NA|TRBV5-4|NA|13|TRBJ1-6
TGTGCCAGCAGCACAGATGGAACTTCACCCCTCCACTTT
CASSTDGTSPLHF
>NA|TRBV10-3|NA|14|TRBJ1-5
TGTGCCATCAAAAAAGAGGGTACGGGTCAGCCCCAGCATTTT
CAIKKEGTGQPQHF
>NA|TRBV29-1|TRBD1|11|TRBJ1-2
TGCAGTACAGGGGGTGGCTATGGCTACACCTTC
CSTGGGYGYTF
>NA|TRBV6-4|NA|15|TRBJ1-1
TGTGCCAGCAGTGATGGGGGCTTTCTGAACACTGAAGCTTTCTTT
CASSDGGFLNTEAFF
>NA|TRBV5-1|NA|16|TRBJ2-2
TGCGCCAGCAGCATCCGCACAGGGAGTGGTATCGGGGAGCTGTTTTTT
CASSIRTGSGIGELFF
>NA|TRBV5-6|TRBD1|14|TRBJ2-3
TGTGCCAGCAGCCCCGGGACAGGGGATGGTACGCAGTATTTT
CASSPGTGDGTQYF
>once|TRBV10-3|NA|13|TRBJ1-1
TGTGCCATCACGAAGACAGCGAACACTGAAGCTTTCTTT
CAITKTANTEAFF
>NA|TRBV2|TRBD1|13|TRBJ2-7
TGTGCCAGCACTGACAGGGTCGCTTGGGAGCAGTACTTC
CASTDRVAWEQYF
>NA|TRBV7-6|NA|13|TRBJ1-2
TGTGCCAGCAGCCCCGACAGGAACTATGGCTACACCTTC
CASSPDRNYGYTF
>NA|TRBV2|TRBD2|14|TRBJ2-7
TGTGCCAGCAGTGTGACTAGCGGGTCCTACGAGCAGTACTTC
CASSVTSGSYEQYF
>NA|TRBV5-6|TRBD2|15|TRBJ2-5
TGTGCCAGCAGCTTCCGGACTAGCTTCAGGGAGACCCAGTACTTC
CASSFRTSFRETQYF
>NA|TRBV5-1|TRBD1|14|TRBJ2-5
TGCGCCAGCAGCCCGAGGACAGGCCAAGAGACCCAGTACTTC
CASSPRTGQETQYF
>NA|TRBV5-5|TRBD1|15|TRBJ1-4
TGTGCCAGCAGTCAATATGACAGGGAAAATGAAAAACTGTTTTTT
CASSQYDRENEKLFF
>NA|TRBV7-9|NA|13|TRBJ1-1
TGTGCCAGCAGCATAGCCTCCGGTGATGAAGCTTTCTTT
CASSIASGDEAFF
>NA|TRBV5-1|NA|14|TRBJ1-6
TGCGCCAGCAGCTTGGAGATGGGCATCGGGGCCCTCCACTTT
CASSLEMGIGALHF
>NA|TRBV5-1|NA|14|TRBJ2-2
TGCGCCAGCAGCTTGGAAGGGGCGGACGGGGAGCTGTTTTTT
CASSLEGADGELFF
>NA|TRBV18|NA|12|TRBJ1-2
TGTGCCAGCTCAGCCAGGGATGGTGGCTACACCTTC
CASSARDGGYTF
>NA|TRBV28|TRBD1|14|TRBJ1-1
TGTGCCAGCAGTTTAGTACAGGGGGCCGCTGAAGCTTTCTTT
CASSLVQGAAEAFF
>once|TRBV27|NA|16|TRBJ1-1
TGTGCCAGCAGTTTAAGCCAGGGTCTCAGGGGAACTGAAGCTTTCTTT
CASSLSQGLRGTEAFF
>NA|TRBV27|TRBD2|14|TRBJ2-7
TGTGCCAGCAGGAGACTAGCGGGGTTGGGGGAGCAGTACTTC
CASRRLAGLGEQYF
>NA|TRBV7-9|NA|15|TRBJ2-1
TGTGCCAGCAGCGAGACTAGGTGGTTCTACAATGAGCAGTTCTTC
CASSETRWFYNEQFF
>NA|TRBV11-2|NA|13|TRBJ1-1
TGTGCCAGCAGCTTAGGTGGGCACACTGAAGCTTTCTTT
CASSLGGHTEAFF